The text below deals with one TCR beta chain. As yet, its antigen is unknown. With 7 bases removed from V and 9 bases from J, the gap between germline ends came to 19 bases. The CDR3 runs 14 residues. CDR1 is MGHDK, CDR2 SYGVNS, per germline. All donors comprised healthy Caucasians. This record comes from a study of identical twins. Overall study findings and caveats: Conclusions leaned on cross-sectional statistical analysis and did not track the same donors over time.

Carrying unique molecular identifiers, the cDNA also gained a universal primer site through template switching. TCRdb ran MiXCR on the 5' RACE reads and lists one entry per CDR3 protein. The sample includes some 690,000 distinct CDR3 sequences, 21% of them seen just once. This sample also belongs to another study, concerning T cells expressing NK-cell markers. Per that study: The HCMV specificity of the expanded NKG2C+ T cell clones stayed unresolved.

Sequencing used PBMCs. This chain links TRBV25-1 with TRBJ2-1, with D possibly matching TRBD2 (6 bases). This sequence was found in a woman aged 18-29 years in good health. CDR3 protein: CASTPRGAGIEQFF. CDR3 nucleotide sequence: TGTGCCAGCACCCCGCGGGGCGCGGGGATTGAGCAGTTCTTC.